This TCR beta chain came from a study of T cell responses to AZD1222 COVID-19 vaccine. Profiled with immunoSEQ multiplex PCR; TCRdb holds only in-frame clones, not every one. The table has more than 150,000 clones, more than 85% seen once. Researchers grouped second doses given at about 4 or about 12 weeks into one pool. CDR1 is MNHEY and CDR2 is SMNVEV in the germline V gene (reference sequence). The trim removed 5 bases at V and 11 bases at J, leaving 16 bases unmatched. CDR3 length: 15 residues. Study results and caveats: Nearly half of spike-specific TCRs reportedly target unmutated variant regions.

As regards this clone: Its specificity is not known.

The receptor was isolated from an adult who received the AZD1222 COVID-19 vaccine. The rearrangement uses TRBV27 and TRBJ1-1; 8 nucleotides match TRBD1. Here the sequenced sample was peripheral blood, taken 28 days after the second AZD1222 dose. The CDR3 coding sequence is TGTGCCAGCAGTCCGACAGGGGCAGGCGGTCCACGGGCTTTCTTT. It encodes CASSPTGAGGPRAFF.